This TCR beta chain was found in a study of blood T cell repertoires in COVID-19. Per germline, CDR1 WSHSY and CDR2 SAAADI. The V segment lost 1 base and the J segment 5 bases; nucleotides outside the gene matches: 9. The CDR3 extends over 16 amino acids. Donors in Cohort 3 who had recovered were those with two negative PCRs, healthcare professional clearance, or resolution of their symptoms. Per the original methods: Reference gene primer amplification gave estimated nucleated cell counts. The protocol was immunoSEQ multiplex PCR, while the TCRdb copy is restricted to in-frame clones and leaves out a portion. V and J calls and clone size follow that table, whereas D and trimming were derived from the DNA. The sample includes 150,000 or so clones, approximately 80% seen only once; the top ten take 10% to 15%. This clone was seen a handful of times.

The TCR comes from a woman aged 60-75 years who had recovered from COVID-19. The V and J genes are TRBV10-2 and TRBJ1-1; 8 bases fit TRBD1. The sequencing sample was made of PBMCs or T cells enriched from blood (not recorded which). The CDR3 DNA sequence: TGCGCCAGCAGTGAGTTGGGGACAGGAAACCCAACTGAAGCTTTCTTT. Protein: CASSELGTGNPTEAFF.